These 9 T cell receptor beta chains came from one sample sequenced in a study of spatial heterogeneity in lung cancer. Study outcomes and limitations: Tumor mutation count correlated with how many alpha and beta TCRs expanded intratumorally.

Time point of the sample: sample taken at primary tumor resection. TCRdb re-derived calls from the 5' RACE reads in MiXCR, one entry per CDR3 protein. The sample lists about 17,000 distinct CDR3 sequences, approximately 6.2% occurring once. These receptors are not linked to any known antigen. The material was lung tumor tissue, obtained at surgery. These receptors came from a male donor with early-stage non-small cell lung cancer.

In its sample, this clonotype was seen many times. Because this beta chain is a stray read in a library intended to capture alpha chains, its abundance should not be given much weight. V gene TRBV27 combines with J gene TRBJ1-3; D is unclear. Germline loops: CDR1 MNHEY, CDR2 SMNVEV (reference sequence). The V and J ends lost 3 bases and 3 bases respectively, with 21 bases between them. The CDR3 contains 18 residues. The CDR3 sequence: CASSFASLGRPGGNTIYF. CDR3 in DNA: TGTGCCAGCAGTTTCGCGTCTTTGGGGAGGCCAGGTGGAAACACCATATATTTT.

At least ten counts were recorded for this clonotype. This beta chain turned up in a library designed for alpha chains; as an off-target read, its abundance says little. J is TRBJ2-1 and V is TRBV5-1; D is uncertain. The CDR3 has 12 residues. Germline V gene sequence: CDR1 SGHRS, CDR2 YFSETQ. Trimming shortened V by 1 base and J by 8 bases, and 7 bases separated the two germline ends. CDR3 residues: CASSLWQDEQFF. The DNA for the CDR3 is TGCGCCAGCAGCTTGTGGCAGGATGAGCAGTTCTTC.

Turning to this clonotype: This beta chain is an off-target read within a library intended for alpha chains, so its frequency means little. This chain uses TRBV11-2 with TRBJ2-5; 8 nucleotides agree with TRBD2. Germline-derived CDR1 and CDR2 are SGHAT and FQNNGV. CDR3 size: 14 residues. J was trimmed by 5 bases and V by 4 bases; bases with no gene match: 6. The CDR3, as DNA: TGTGCCAGCAGCTCCGGGACGGGGGGGGAGACCCAGTACTTC. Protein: CASSSGTGGETQYF. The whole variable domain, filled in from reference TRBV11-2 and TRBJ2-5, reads EAGVAQSPRYKIIEKRQSVAFWCNPISGHATLYWYQQILGQGPKLLIQFQNNGVVDDSQLPKDRFSAERLKGVDSTLKIQPAKLEDSAVYLCASSSGTGGETQYFGPGTRLLVL.

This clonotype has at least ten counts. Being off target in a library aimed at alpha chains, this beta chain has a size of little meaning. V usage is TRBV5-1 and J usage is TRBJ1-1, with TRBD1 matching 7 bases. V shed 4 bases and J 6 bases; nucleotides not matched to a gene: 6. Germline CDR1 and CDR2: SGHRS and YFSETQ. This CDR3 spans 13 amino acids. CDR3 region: CASSADRAPEAFF. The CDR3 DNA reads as TGCGCCAGCAGCGCCGACAGGGCACCTGAAGCTTTCTTT.

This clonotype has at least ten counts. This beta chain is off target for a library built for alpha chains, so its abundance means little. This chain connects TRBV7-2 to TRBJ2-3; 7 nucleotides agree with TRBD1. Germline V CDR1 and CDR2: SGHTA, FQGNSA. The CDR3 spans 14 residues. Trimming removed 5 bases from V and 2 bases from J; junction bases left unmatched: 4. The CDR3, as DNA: TGTGCCAGCAGCCCGGGACAGCCCACAGATACGCAGTATTTT. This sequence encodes CASSPGQPTDTQYF. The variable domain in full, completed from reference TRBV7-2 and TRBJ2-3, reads GAGVSQSPSNKVTEKGKDVELRCDPISGHTALYWYRQSLGQGLEFLIYFQGNSAPDKSGLPSDRFSAERTGGSVSTLTIQRTQQEDSAVYLCASSPGQPTDTQYFGPGTRLTVL.

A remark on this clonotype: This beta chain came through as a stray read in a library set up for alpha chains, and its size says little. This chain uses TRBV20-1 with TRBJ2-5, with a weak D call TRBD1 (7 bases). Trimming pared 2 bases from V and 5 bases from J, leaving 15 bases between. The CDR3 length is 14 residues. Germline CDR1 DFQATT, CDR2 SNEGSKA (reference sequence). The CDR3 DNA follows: TGCAGTGCTAGAATCCAGGGGGACTCGGAGACCCAGTACTTC. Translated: CSARIQGDSETQYF.

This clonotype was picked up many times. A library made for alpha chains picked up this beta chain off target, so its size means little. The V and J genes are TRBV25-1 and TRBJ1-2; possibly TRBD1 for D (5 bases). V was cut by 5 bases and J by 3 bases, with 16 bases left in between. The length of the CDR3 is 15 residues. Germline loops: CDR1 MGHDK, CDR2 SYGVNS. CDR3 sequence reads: CASSLTGTTYYGYTF. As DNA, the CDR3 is TGTGCCAGCAGTCTAACCGGGACTACATACTATGGCTACACCTTC.

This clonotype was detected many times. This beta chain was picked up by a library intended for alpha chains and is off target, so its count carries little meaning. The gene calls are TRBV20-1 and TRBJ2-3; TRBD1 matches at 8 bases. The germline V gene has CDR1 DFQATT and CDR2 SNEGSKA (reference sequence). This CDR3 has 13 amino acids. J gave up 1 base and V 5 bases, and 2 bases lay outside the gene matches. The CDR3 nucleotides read TGCAGTGCTGTACAGGGGGGCACAGATACGCAGTATTTT. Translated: CSAVQGGTDTQYF.

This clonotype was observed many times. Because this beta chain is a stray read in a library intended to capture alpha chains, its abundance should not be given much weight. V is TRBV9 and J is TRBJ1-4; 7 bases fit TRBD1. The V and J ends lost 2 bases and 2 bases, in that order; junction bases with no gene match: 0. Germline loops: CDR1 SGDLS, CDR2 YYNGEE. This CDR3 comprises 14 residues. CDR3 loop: CASSVGQTNEKLFF. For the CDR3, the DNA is TGTGCCAGCAGCGTGGGACAGACTAATGAAAAACTGTTTTTT.